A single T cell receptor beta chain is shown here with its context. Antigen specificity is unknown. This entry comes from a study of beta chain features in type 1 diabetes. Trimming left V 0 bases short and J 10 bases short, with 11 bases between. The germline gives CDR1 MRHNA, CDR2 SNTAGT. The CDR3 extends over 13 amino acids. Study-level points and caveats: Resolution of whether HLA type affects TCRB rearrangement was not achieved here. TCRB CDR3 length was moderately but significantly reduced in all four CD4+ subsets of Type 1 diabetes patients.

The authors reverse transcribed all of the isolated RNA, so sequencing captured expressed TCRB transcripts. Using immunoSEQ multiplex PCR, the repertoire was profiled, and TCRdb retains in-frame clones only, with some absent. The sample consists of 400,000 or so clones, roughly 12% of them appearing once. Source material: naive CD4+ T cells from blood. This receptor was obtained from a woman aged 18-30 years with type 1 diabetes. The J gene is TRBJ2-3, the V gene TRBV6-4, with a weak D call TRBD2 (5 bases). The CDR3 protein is CASSDSGSGPQYF. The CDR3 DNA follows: TGTGCCAGCAGTGACTCGGGGAGCGGCCCGCAGTATTTT.